The 14 T cell receptor beta chains presented below share a single source sample, sequenced in a study of shared clonotypes between healthy human individuals. Clones were read by immunoSEQ multiplex PCR, and TCRdb kept only the in-frame ones, dropping some. The repertoire includes approximately 250,000 clones, approximately 70% of them detected once, and 8.5% to 14% sits in the top ten. Material for sequencing was memory CD4+ T cells sorted from blood. The subset: CD45RA-negative fraction. Receptors originate from a man younger than 40 in good health.

The chain employs TRBV6-1 and TRBJ1-1; weak D call: TRBD1 (5 bases). The germline V gene has CDR1 MNHNS and CDR2 SASEGT. Deletions cut 6 bases from V and 3 bases from J, with 14 bases between. CDR3 length: 14 amino acids. This CDR3 is CASRPGRGDTEAFF. The CDR3 DNA is TGTGCCAGCAGGCCAGGGCGGGGGGACACTGAAGCTTTCTTT.

The chain joins TRBV6-5 to TRBJ1-5; unclear D gene. The CDR3 totals 13 residues. The V gene's germline CDR1 is MNHEY and CDR2 SVGAGI. V was pared by 4 bases and J by 3 bases, with 7 bases between. The CDR3 nucleotides are TGTGCCAGCAGTTCGACAAACAATCAGCCCCAGCATTTT. This codes for CASSSTNNQPQHF.

This clone was seen more than once but under ten times. This rearrangement joins TRBV11-2 to TRBJ2-7; D is possibly TRBD2 (5 bases). Trimming took 4 bases from V and 7 from J, leaving 14 bases between them. The germline V gene encodes CDR1 SGHAT and CDR2 FQNNGV. The length of the CDR3 is 13 residues. The CDR3 loop is CASSSQSGDEQYF. As DNA, the CDR3 is TGTGCCAGCAGCTCCCAGAGCGGAGATGAGCAGTACTTC.

This clone was found a few times. The CDR3 region has the DNA TGTGCCAGCGCCCGGCGGGGATTATCCTACGAGCAGTACTTC. The encoded protein is CASARRGLSYEQYF. V usage is TRBV11-1 and J usage is TRBJ2-7, with a possible D match to TRBD2 (6 bases). This CDR3 contains 14 residues. Trimming removed 8 bases from V and 1 base from J, with 15 bases in between. Germline CDR1 reads SGHAT; CDR2 reads FQDESV (reference sequence).

The V call is TRBV28, the J call TRBJ2-7, with TRBD1 matching 10 bases. CDR3 length: 15 residues. Germline V gives CDR1 MDHEN, CDR2 SYDVKM. With V trimmed by 8 bases and J by 3 bases, 10 bases remained unmatched. The CDR3 DNA reads TGTGCCAGCCAACCCCCGGGACAGGGGTACTACGAGCAGTACTTC. This sequence encodes CASQPPGQGYYEQYF.

The chain has TRBV2 and TRBJ2-7, with D possibly being TRBD1 (7 bases). In germline, CDR1 is SNHLY, CDR2 FYNNEI. V was trimmed by 6 bases and J by 3 bases, leaving 15 bases between them. The CDR3 covers 14 residues. CDR3 loop: CASSTQGEDYEQYF. DNA for the CDR3: TGTGCCAGCAGCACCCAGGGGGAGGACTACGAGCAGTACTTC.

This clone was recorded a few times. This chain joins TRBV5-1 and TRBJ1-5; maybe TRBD1 (5 bases). The germline V and J ends were trimmed by 4 bases and 2 bases, with 13 bases remaining between them. This CDR3 contains 15 residues. Germline values: CDR1 SGHRS, CDR2 YFSETQ. The CDR3 sequence: CASSPGGIRNQPQHF. The CDR3 DNA sequence: TGCGCCAGCAGCCCGGGGGGGATCCGCAATCAGCCCCAGCATTTT.

This clone has more than one count but fewer than ten. The rearrangement uses TRBV30 and TRBJ2-5; D unresolved. Trimming left V 2 bases short and J 5 bases short, with 12 bases between. CDR1 is GTSNPN, CDR2 SVGIG, per germline (reference sequence). The CDR3 runs 13 residues. The CDR3 spells CAWSKSGVETQYF. The CDR3 DNA is TGTGCCTGGAGTAAGAGTGGGGTGGAGACCCAGTACTTC. Combining the CDR3 with reference TRBV30 and TRBJ2-5 gives the whole variable domain SQTIHQWPATLVQPVGSPLSLECTVEGTSNPNLYWYRQAAGRGLQLLFYSVGIGQISSEVPQNLSASRPQDRQFILSSKKLLLSDSGFYLCAWSKSGVETQYFGPGTRLLVL.

The chain combines TRBV7-8 with TRBJ2-7, with 8 nucleotides matching TRBD1. Germline V lookup: CDR1 SGHVS, CDR2 FQNEAQ. The CDR3 consists of 16 residues. Trimming at V came to 5 bases and at J to 3 bases, leaving 12 bases not matched to a gene. This chain's CDR3 is CASSRMGQVVLYEQYF. CDR3 nucleotides: TGTGCCAGCAGCCGGATGGGACAGGTCGTACTCTACGAGCAGTACTTC.

The chain recombines TRBV5-4 with TRBJ2-1; D unresolved. Germline values: CDR1 SGHNT, CDR2 YYREEE (reference sequence). V dropped 3 bases and J dropped 0 bases, with 13 bases sitting between them. The CDR3 sequence is 16 residues long. CDR3 residues: CASSSWTAASYNEQFF. DNA for the CDR3: TGTGCCAGCAGCTCCTGGACGGCAGCCTCCTACAATGAGCAGTTCTTC.

This clone was detected only once. The J gene is TRBJ2-2, the V gene TRBV5-1; TRBD1 matches at 7 bases. The ends lost 4 bases at V and 4 bases at J; junction bases unmatched: 4. CDR1 and CDR2 from the germline V gene are SGHRS and YFSETQ. The CDR3 loop spans 14 amino acids. This chain's CDR3 is CASSGQDPTGELFF. As DNA, the CDR3 is TGCGCCAGCAGCGGACAGGACCCCACCGGGGAGCTGTTTTTT.

In its sample, this clone was seen many times. The chain has TRBV19 and TRBJ2-1; TRBD1 aligns across 9 bases. The CDR3 totals 15 residues. The junction had 4 bases not matched to a gene; V was cut back by 1 base and J by 6 bases. Germline lookup yields CDR1 LNHDA and CDR2 SQIVND (reference sequence). CDR3 loop: CASSIAVTGGNEQFF. DNA of the CDR3: TGTGCCAGTAGTATAGCCGTGACAGGGGGCAATGAGCAGTTCTTC.

About this clone: Other DNA sequences in this specimen translate into the identical CDR3. The CDR3: CSVGQTGGETQYF. DNA for the CDR3: TGCAGCGTTGGACAGACTGGGGGAGAGACCCAGTACTTC. The rearrangement links TRBV29-1 to TRBJ2-5; possibly TRBD1 or TRBD2 for D (5 bases each). Trimming took off 4 bases at V and 4 bases at J, with 13 bases between the two ends. This CDR3 is built from 13 residues. Germline V gene lookup returns CDR1 SQVTM and CDR2 ANQGSEA. The complete variable domain, with remaining parts taken from reference TRBV29-1 and TRBJ2-5, reads SAVISQKPSRDICQRGTSLTIQCQVDSQVTMMFWYRQQPGQSLTLIATANQGSEATYESGFVIDKFPISRPNLTFSTLTVSNMSPEDSSIYLCSVGQTGGETQYFGPGTRLLVL.

The chain is built from TRBV7-9 and TRBJ1-3, with unresolved D. The CDR3 is 14 amino acids. Trimming stripped 5 bases from V and 1 base from J, with 9 bases between. Germline CDR1 SEHNR, CDR2 FQNEAQ (reference sequence). For the CDR3, the DNA is TGTGCCAGCAGCCTCCGAGAGTCTGGAAACACCATATATTTT. Residues: CASSLRESGNTIYF.